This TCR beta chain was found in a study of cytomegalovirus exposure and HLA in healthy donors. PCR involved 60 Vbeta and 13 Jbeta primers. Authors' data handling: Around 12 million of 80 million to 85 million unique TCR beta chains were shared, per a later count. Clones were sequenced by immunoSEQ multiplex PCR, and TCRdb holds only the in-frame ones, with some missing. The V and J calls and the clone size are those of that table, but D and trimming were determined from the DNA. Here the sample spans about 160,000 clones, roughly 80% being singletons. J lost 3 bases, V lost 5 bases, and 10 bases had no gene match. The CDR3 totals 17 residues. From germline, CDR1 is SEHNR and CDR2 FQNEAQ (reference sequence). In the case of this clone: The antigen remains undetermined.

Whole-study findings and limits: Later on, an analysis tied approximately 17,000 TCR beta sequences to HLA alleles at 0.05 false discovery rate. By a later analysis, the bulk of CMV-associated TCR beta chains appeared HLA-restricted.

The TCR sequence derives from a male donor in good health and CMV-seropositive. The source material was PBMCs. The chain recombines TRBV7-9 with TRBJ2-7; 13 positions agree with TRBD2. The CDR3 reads CASSPDRGLAGFYEQYF. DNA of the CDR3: TGTGCCAGCAGCCCAGACAGGGGACTAGCGGGATTCTACGAGCAGTACTTC.